This is a list of T cell receptor beta chains from one sample in a study of human CD8 memory T cell subsets. Following a re-call of the 5' RACE reads, TCRdb has one entry per CDR3 protein and lacks DNA. The sample has almost 9,500 distinct CDR3 sequences. The sample consisted of CD8+ T cells from PBMCs. These receptors all come from a human donor in good health. CDR3s include the opening cysteine and the closing phenylalanine or tryptophan. Clone size, where shown, is once, few, many, or a class for clones that have expanded.

clone size	V gene	J gene	CDR3 protein
.	TRBV27	TRBJ2-5	CASSFGQQETQYF
.	TRBV20-1	TRBJ2-7	CSAQGLYSYEQYF
.	TRBV7-9	TRBJ1-5	CASSLGRGDQPQHF
.	TRBV7-3	TRBJ2-3	CASSLSPDTQYF
.	TRBV28	TRBJ2-1	CASRQGYNEQFF
.	TRBV5-1	TRBJ2-2	CASSHGTANTGELFF
.	TRBV12-2	TRBJ2-7	CASRFKRVADSYEQYF
medium-sized	TRBV12-3/TRBV12-4	TRBJ2-7	CASSTTGLHEQYF
.	TRBV29-1	TRBJ1-2	CSVDRGPDGFYGYTF
.	TRBV23-1	TRBJ2-5	CASSQSCGRQETQYF
.	TRBV3-1	TRBJ1-6	CASSQDRASSGSPLHF
.	TRBV7-8	TRBJ2-5	CASSFGTGGGETQYF
.	TRBV15	TRBJ2-1	CATSRRRDYNEQFF
.	TRBV28	TRBJ1-5	CASSFYDGGNQPQHF
.	TRBV5-1	TRBJ1-1	CASQSTGGNTEAFF
.	TRBV27	TRBJ1-5	CASGFSNQPQHF
.	TRBV28	TRBJ2-1	CASSLSGGTYNEQFF
.	TRBV30	TRBJ1-2	CASEAGRRRRGYTF
.	TRBV29-1	TRBJ2-3	CSVEDHLAGEDTQYF
.	TRBV7-4	TRBJ1-2	CASSFAGSVYTF
.	TRBV27	TRBJ2-7	CASSLQDRFYEQYF
.	TRBV3-1	TRBJ1-5	CASSQDYQPQHF
.	TRBV5-1	TRBJ2-2	CASSLEHRTGELFF
.	TRBV10-3	TRBJ2-5	CAISDFTADQETQYF
.	TRBV7-9	TRBJ1-5	CASSLGQGNQPQHF
.	TRBV19	TRBJ2-1	CASSIIPVNEQFF
.	TRBV2	TRBJ2-7	CASSGVLAASSYEQYF